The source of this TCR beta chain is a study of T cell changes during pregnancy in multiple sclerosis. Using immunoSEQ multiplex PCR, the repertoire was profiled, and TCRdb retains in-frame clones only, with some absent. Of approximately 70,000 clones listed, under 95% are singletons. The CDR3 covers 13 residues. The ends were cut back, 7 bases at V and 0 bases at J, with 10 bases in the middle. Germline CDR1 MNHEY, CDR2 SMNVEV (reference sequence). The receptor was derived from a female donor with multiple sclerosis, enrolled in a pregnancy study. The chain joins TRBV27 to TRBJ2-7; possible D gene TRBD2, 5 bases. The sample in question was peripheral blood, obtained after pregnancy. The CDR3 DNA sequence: TGTGCCAGCATAGACGGGATCTCCTACGAGCAGTACTTC. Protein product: CASIDGISYEQYF.